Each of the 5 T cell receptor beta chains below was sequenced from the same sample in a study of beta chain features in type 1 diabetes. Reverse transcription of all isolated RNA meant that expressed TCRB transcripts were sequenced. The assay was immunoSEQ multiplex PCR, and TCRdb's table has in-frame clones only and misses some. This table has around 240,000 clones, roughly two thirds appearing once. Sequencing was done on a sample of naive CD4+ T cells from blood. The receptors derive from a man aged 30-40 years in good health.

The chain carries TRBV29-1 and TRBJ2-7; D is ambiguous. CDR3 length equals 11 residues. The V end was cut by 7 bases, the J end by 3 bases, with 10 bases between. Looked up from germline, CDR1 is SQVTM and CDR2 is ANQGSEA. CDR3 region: CSGEAGYEQYF. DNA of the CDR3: TGCAGCGGAGAGGCAGGCTACGAGCAGTACTTC.

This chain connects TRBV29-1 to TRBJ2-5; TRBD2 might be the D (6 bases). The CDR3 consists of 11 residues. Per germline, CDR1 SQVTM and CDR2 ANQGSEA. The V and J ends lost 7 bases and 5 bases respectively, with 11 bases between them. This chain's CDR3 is CSDLGGETQYF. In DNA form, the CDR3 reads TGCAGCGACCTTGGGGGGGAGACCCAGTACTTC. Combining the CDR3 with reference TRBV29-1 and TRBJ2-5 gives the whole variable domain SAVISQKPSRDICQRGTSLTIQCQVDSQVTMMFWYRQQPGQSLTLIATANQGSEATYESGFVIDKFPISRPNLTFSTLTVSNMSPEDSSIYLCSDLGGETQYFGPGTRLLVL.

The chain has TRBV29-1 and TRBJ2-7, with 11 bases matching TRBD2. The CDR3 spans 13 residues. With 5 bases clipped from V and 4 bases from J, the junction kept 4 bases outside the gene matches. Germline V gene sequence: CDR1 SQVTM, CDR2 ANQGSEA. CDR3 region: CSVRTSGRYEQYF. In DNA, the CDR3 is TGCAGCGTTCGGACTAGCGGGCGTTACGAGCAGTACTTC.

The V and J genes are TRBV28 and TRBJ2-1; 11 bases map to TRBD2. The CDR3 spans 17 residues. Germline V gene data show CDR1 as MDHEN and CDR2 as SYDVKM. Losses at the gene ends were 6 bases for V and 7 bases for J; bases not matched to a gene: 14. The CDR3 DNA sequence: TGTGCCAGCAGCTTCACCTCCCTAGCGGGAGGCATGAATGAGCAGTTCTTC. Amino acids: CASSFTSLAGGMNEQFF.

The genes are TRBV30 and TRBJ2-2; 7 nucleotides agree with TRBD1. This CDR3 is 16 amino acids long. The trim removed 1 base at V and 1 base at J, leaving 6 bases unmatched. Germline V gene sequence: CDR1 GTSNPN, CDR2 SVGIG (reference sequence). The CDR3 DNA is TGTGCCTGGAGTGCCTCAAGGACAGGGAACACCGGGGAGCTGTTTTTT. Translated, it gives CAWSASRTGNTGELFF.